This T cell receptor beta chain came from a study of shared clonotypes between healthy human individuals. Positively selected for CCR7, the CD45RO-negative cells used as naive CD8 cells excluded terminally differentiated effector memory CD45RA+ cells. All donors were healthy HIV-negative adults lacking recent acute infections or vaccinations. Nashville, Tennessee was home to all donors, each a Caucasian adult. In regard to this clone: As yet, its antigen is unknown.

The deep-level immunoSEQ assay was used. Clones were read by immunoSEQ multiplex PCR, and TCRdb kept only the in-frame ones, dropping some. The sample consists of 750,000 to 1,000,000 clones, over 90% of them appearing once. The study's findings and limits: Richness estimates generally favored naive over memory subsets.

This clonotype was obtained from a man aged 25-45 years in good health. Sequencing input: naive CD8+ T cells sorted from blood.

The CDR3 DNA reads as TGTGCCAGCAGCTTAGCCGGGACAGGAAGCTCCTACGAGCAGTACTTC. The encoded protein is CASSLAGTGSSYEQYF. The chain carries TRBV7-9 and TRBJ2-7; 8 nucleotides match TRBD1. Unmatched junction bases numbered 4, after V lost 0 bases and J lost 0 bases. This CDR3 has 16 amino acids. Germline CDR1 and CDR2: SEHNR and FQNEAQ (reference sequence).